This T cell receptor (beta chain) was recovered during a study of T cell responses to AZD1222 COVID-19 vaccine. Profiling relied on immunoSEQ multiplex PCR, and the TCRdb table lists in-frame clones only, not all of them. The data contain 200,000 or so clones, just over 90% of them seen just once; the ten biggest clones take up approximately 0.97%. Germline values: CDR1 SGHAT, CDR2 FQNNGV. There are 15 residues in the CDR3. J gave up 5 bases and V 2 bases, and 7 bases lay outside the gene matches. The chain couples TRBV11-2 to TRBJ1-1, with TRBD1 matching over 8 bases. The material sequenced was peripheral blood, taken on day 0 of AZD1222 vaccination. The receptor was isolated from an adult in good health. The chain's CDR3 is CASSLYGQGFTEAFF. In DNA form, the CDR3 reads TGTGCCAGCAGCTTATATGGACAGGGTTTTACTGAAGCTTTCTTT.